A selection of T cell receptor beta chains follows, all from one sample in a study of regulatory dendritic cells for organ transplantation. The antigens of these receptors remain unknown. Sequencing was performed with immunoSEQ multiplex PCR; in TCRdb, only in-frame clones are kept and a portion is missing. The data contain about 20,000 clones, 75% to 90% of them singletons. What was sequenced was naive CD4+ T cells from blood cultured with regulatory dendritic cells. Receptor source: a human donor in good health. Both conserved end residues are part of each CDR3. Fields, in order: CDR3 length, clone size, V gene, D gene, J gene, CDR3 DNA, CDR3 protein. The D gene is left open where the match is weak. Clone sizes are given selectively: once, few, many, or a class where the clone is expanded.

cdr3_length: 14
clone_size: few
v_call: TRBV11-3
d_call: NA
j_call: TRBJ1-1
cdr3_nt: TGTGCCAGCAGCTTACGAGGATCGAACACTGAAGCTTTCTTT
cdr3_aa: CASSLRGSNTEAFF

cdr3_length: 12
clone_size: NA
v_call: TRBV28
d_call: NA
j_call: TRBJ1-5
cdr3_nt: TGTGCCAGCACCCCCCAGGGTCAGCCCCAGCATTTT
cdr3_aa: CASTPQGQPQHF

cdr3_length: 15
clone_size: few
v_call: TRBV11-2
d_call: NA
j_call: TRBJ1-1
cdr3_nt: TGTGCCAGCAGTTTAAACAGGGCCGGAGGGACTGAAGCTTTCTTT
cdr3_aa: CASSLNRAGGTEAFF

cdr3_length: 20
clone_size: NA
v_call: TRBV4-1
d_call: TRBD2
j_call: TRBJ2-2
cdr3_nt: TGCGCCAGCAGCCAAATCGGCGGTAAATCCGGGAGGGCCGACACCGGGGAGCTGTTTTTT
cdr3_aa: CASSQIGGKSGRADTGELFF

cdr3_length: 14
clone_size: NA
v_call: TRBV10-3
d_call: NA
j_call: TRBJ2-3
cdr3_nt: TGTGCCATCAGAGCGGTGGGGGCCACAGATACGCAGTATTTT
cdr3_aa: CAIRAVGATDTQYF

cdr3_length: 12
clone_size: few
v_call: TRBV13
d_call: NA
j_call: TRBJ2-7
cdr3_nt: TGTGCCAGCAGACCCGCTCGGGGCGAGCAGTACTTC
cdr3_aa: CASRPARGEQYF

cdr3_length: 18
clone_size: NA
v_call: TRBV27
d_call: TRBD2
j_call: TRBJ2-5
cdr3_nt: TGTGCCAGCAGATCGACTAGCGGGAGGGCCTGGGGTTCAGAGACCCAGTACTTC
cdr3_aa: CASRSTSGRAWGSETQYF

cdr3_length: 15
clone_size: NA
v_call: TRBV7-9
d_call: NA
j_call: TRBJ1-4
cdr3_nt: TGTGCCAGCAGCTTAGGGACAGTAACTAATGAAAAACTGTTTTTT
cdr3_aa: CASSLGTVTNEKLFF

cdr3_length: 13
clone_size: NA
v_call: TRBV19
d_call: NA
j_call: TRBJ1-1
cdr3_nt: TGTGCCAGTAGCAACACAGGCAGGGGTGAAGCTTTCTTT
cdr3_aa: CASSNTGRGEAFF

cdr3_length: 13
clone_size: few
v_call: TRBV28
d_call: NA
j_call: TRBJ2-2
cdr3_nt: TGTGCCAGCAGACGGACGGGGCGCCGGGAGCTGTTTTTT
cdr3_aa: CASRRTGRRELFF

cdr3_length: 17
clone_size: NA
v_call: TRBV2
d_call: TRBD2
j_call: TRBJ2-5
cdr3_nt: TGTGCCAGCAGTGAATTTTTGGGTAGCGGGGGACAAGAGACCCAGTACTTC
cdr3_aa: CASSEFLGSGGQETQYF

cdr3_length: 14
clone_size: NA
v_call: TRBV28
d_call: NA
j_call: TRBJ1-5
cdr3_nt: TGTGCCAGCAGTTTTCCGGGGGTCCACCGGCCCCAGCATTTT
cdr3_aa: CASSFPGVHRPQHF

cdr3_length: 14
clone_size: NA
v_call: TRBV28
d_call: NA
j_call: TRBJ1-1
cdr3_nt: TGTGCCAGCACCGTAAGATTACAGGGCCCTGAAGCTTTCTTT
cdr3_aa: CASTVRLQGPEAFF

cdr3_length: 18
clone_size: NA
v_call: TRBV13
d_call: TRBD2
j_call: TRBJ2-1
cdr3_nt: TGTGCCAGCACCTTGTTCAGACTAGCGGGAGGAGTAGGCAATGAGCAGTTCTTC
cdr3_aa: CASTLFRLAGGVGNEQFF

cdr3_length: 14
clone_size: few
v_call: TRBV4-2
d_call: TRBD1
j_call: TRBJ1-5
cdr3_nt: TGTGCCAGCAGCCAACAGGGGGAAAATCAGCCCCAGCATTTT
cdr3_aa: CASSQQGENQPQHF

cdr3_length: 15
clone_size: NA
v_call: TRBV29-1
d_call: NA
j_call: TRBJ1-1
cdr3_nt: TGCAGCGTTGAAGATATAGGGGGGGCAGAGACTGAAGCTTTCTTT
cdr3_aa: CSVEDIGGAETEAFF

cdr3_length: 12
clone_size: NA
v_call: TRBV28
d_call: NA
j_call: TRBJ2-7
cdr3_nt: TGTGCCAGCAGCCCTCCGGGGTACGAGCAGTACTTC
cdr3_aa: CASSPPGYEQYF

cdr3_length: 15
clone_size: NA
v_call: TRBV4-3
d_call: TRBD2
j_call: TRBJ2-7
cdr3_nt: TGCGCCAGCAGCCAAACCGGGACTAGCGGGGACGAGCAGTACTTC
cdr3_aa: CASSQTGTSGDEQYF

cdr3_length: 17
clone_size: NA
v_call: TRBV10-3
d_call: NA
j_call: TRBJ1-1
cdr3_nt: TGTGCCATCAGTGGGGAGGAACCCGGGACGACGAGGGCTGAAGCTTTCTTT
cdr3_aa: CAISGEEPGTTRAEAFF

cdr3_length: 13
clone_size: NA
v_call: TRBV27
d_call: NA
j_call: TRBJ2-7
cdr3_nt: TGTGCCACATCTTTCCGGGGCCGCTACGAGCAGTACTTC
cdr3_aa: CATSFRGRYEQYF

cdr3_length: 14
clone_size: NA
v_call: TRBV6-5
d_call: TRBD2
j_call: TRBJ2-7
cdr3_nt: TGTGCCAGCAGTTACGATCTAGCGGGAGACGAGCAGTACTTC
cdr3_aa: CASSYDLAGDEQYF

cdr3_length: 14
clone_size: NA
v_call: TRBV6-5
d_call: NA
j_call: TRBJ2-7
cdr3_nt: TGTGCCAGCAGTTACTCCCAGGGTGGCTACGAGCAGTACTTC
cdr3_aa: CASSYSQGGYEQYF

cdr3_length: 15
clone_size: NA
v_call: TRBV4-3
d_call: NA
j_call: TRBJ1-2
cdr3_nt: TGCGCCAGCAGCCAAGATACACGACTTCTCTATGGCTACACCTTC
cdr3_aa: CASSQDTRLLYGYTF

cdr3_length: 16
clone_size: NA
v_call: TRBV6-1
d_call: NA
j_call: TRBJ2-1
cdr3_nt: TGTGCCAGCAGTGACCCCTACAGGGAGATCTACAATGAGCAGTTCTTC
cdr3_aa: CASSDPYREIYNEQFF

cdr3_length: 15
clone_size: few
v_call: TRBV7-9
d_call: TRBD2
j_call: TRBJ2-7
cdr3_nt: TGTGCCAGCAGCTCCCCTAGCGGGAGGGCCTACGAGCAGTACTTC
cdr3_aa: CASSSPSGRAYEQYF

cdr3_length: 14
clone_size: NA
v_call: TRBV4-2
d_call: NA
j_call: TRBJ1-2
cdr3_nt: TGTGCCAGCAGCCAAGATTACGGGAATTATGGCTACACCTTC
cdr3_aa: CASSQDYGNYGYTF

cdr3_length: 16
clone_size: NA
v_call: TRBV7-9
d_call: TRBD1
j_call: TRBJ2-3
cdr3_nt: TGTGCCAGCAGCTTAGAGGCCGGGACAGCCTCGGATACGCAGTATTTT
cdr3_aa: CASSLEAGTASDTQYF

cdr3_length: 15
clone_size: NA
v_call: TRBV6-5
d_call: TRBD2
j_call: TRBJ2-5
cdr3_nt: TGTGCCAGCAGAAACCACCAGCGGGGCCAAGAGACCCAGTACTTC
cdr3_aa: CASRNHQRGQETQYF

cdr3_length: 17
clone_size: few
v_call: TRBV5-8
d_call: NA
j_call: TRBJ1-3
cdr3_nt: TGTGCCAGCAGCTTAGTCCAGGCCACACTCTCTGGAAACACCATATATTTT
cdr3_aa: CASSLVQATLSGNTIYF

cdr3_length: 15
clone_size: once
v_call: TRBV5-8
d_call: NA
j_call: TRBJ1-2
cdr3_nt: TGTGCCAGCAGCCTCCGGGACGGGATTTTCTATGGCTACACCTTC
cdr3_aa: CASSLRDGIFYGYTF

cdr3_length: 15
clone_size: NA
v_call: TRBV7-8
d_call: TRBD1
j_call: TRBJ1-1
cdr3_nt: TGTGCCAGCAGCTTATCCAGGGGGCAGTTCACTGAAGCTTTCTTT
cdr3_aa: CASSLSRGQFTEAFF

cdr3_length: 11
clone_size: NA
v_call: TRBV29-1
d_call: TRBD2
j_call: TRBJ2-7
cdr3_nt: TGCAGCGTTGGGGAGGGGTACGAGCAGTACTTC
cdr3_aa: CSVGEGYEQYF

cdr3_length: 17
clone_size: NA
v_call: TRBV10-3
d_call: NA
j_call: TRBJ2-2
cdr3_nt: TGTGCCATCAGTGACCCTGGCAGGACTGAATCCACCGGGGAGCTGTTTTTT
cdr3_aa: CAISDPGRTESTGELFF

cdr3_length: 14
clone_size: NA
v_call: TRBV11-1
d_call: NA
j_call: TRBJ1-1
cdr3_nt: TGTGCCAGCAGCTTAGATTTTGGCCCCTATGAAGCTTTCTTT
cdr3_aa: CASSLDFGPYEAFF

cdr3_length: 15
clone_size: once
v_call: TRBV4-3
d_call: TRBD2
j_call: TRBJ2-7
cdr3_nt: TGCGCCAGCAGCCAAGGCGTGGGAGGGTACTACGAGCAGTACTTC
cdr3_aa: CASSQGVGGYYEQYF

cdr3_length: 12
clone_size: NA
v_call: TRBV28
d_call: NA
j_call: TRBJ1-2
cdr3_nt: TGTGCCAGCAGTTTCCTACAGGGAAGCTACACCTTC
cdr3_aa: CASSFLQGSYTF

cdr3_length: 14
clone_size: NA
v_call: TRBV2
d_call: NA
j_call: TRBJ1-2
cdr3_nt: TGTGCCAGCATAGGGGAAGCGGGGATCTATGGCTACACCTTC
cdr3_aa: CASIGEAGIYGYTF

cdr3_length: 20
clone_size: NA
v_call: TRBV21-1
d_call: NA
j_call: TRBJ2-3
cdr3_nt: TGTGCCAGCAGCAACCGAAACCGACTAGCGGGGTTCTTTAGCACAGATACGCAGTATTTT
cdr3_aa: CASSNRNRLAGFFSTDTQYF

cdr3_length: 16
clone_size: NA
v_call: TRBV27
d_call: NA
j_call: TRBJ2-4
cdr3_nt: TGTGCCAGCAGTTTATCGTCAGGGCCCTCCAAAAACATTCAGTACTTC
cdr3_aa: CASSLSSGPSKNIQYF

cdr3_length: 16
clone_size: NA
v_call: TRBV10-3
d_call: TRBD1
j_call: TRBJ1-3
cdr3_nt: TGTGCCATCAGCGGATCTCGGGACAGCTCTGGAAACACCATATATTTT
cdr3_aa: CAISGSRDSSGNTIYF

cdr3_length: 16
clone_size: once
v_call: TRBV2
d_call: TRBD2
j_call: TRBJ2-3
cdr3_nt: TGTGCCAGCGGGGCCCCAGCGGGGCCCGTCACAGATACGCAGTATTTT
cdr3_aa: CASGAPAGPVTDTQYF

cdr3_length: 14
clone_size: once
v_call: TRBV6-5
d_call: NA
j_call: TRBJ1-1
cdr3_nt: TGTGCCAGCAGTTTATTAGGGGGGAACACTGAAGCTTTCTTT
cdr3_aa: CASSLLGGNTEAFF

cdr3_length: 15
clone_size: NA
v_call: TRBV7-6
d_call: NA
j_call: TRBJ2-7
cdr3_nt: TGTGCCAGCAGCTCCCAGGGGTCCTACTCCTACGAGCAGTACTTC
cdr3_aa: CASSSQGSYSYEQYF

cdr3_length: 14
clone_size: NA
v_call: TRBV7-2
d_call: NA
j_call: TRBJ1-2
cdr3_nt: TGTGCCAGCAGCTTAGTCCCGGCCTCCTATGGCTACACCTTC
cdr3_aa: CASSLVPASYGYTF

cdr3_length: 13
clone_size: NA
v_call: TRBV2
d_call: TRBD1
j_call: TRBJ1-2
cdr3_nt: TGTGCCAGCAGGCAGGGGGGTGGTCATGGCTACACCTTC
cdr3_aa: CASRQGGGHGYTF